This TCR beta chain is drawn from a study of regulatory T cells in long-lasting Graves disease (dated by TCRdb to the early 2020s). Regarding the research as a whole: Persistent Graves' disease was defined as persistently positive TSH receptor autoantibodies together with antithyroid drug treatment for over 5 years. This study used TCR sequencing and RNA sequencing of peripheral blood to compare persistent Graves' disease patients against newly diagnosed Graves' disease patients. The study was registered as a clinical trial and conducted in China. TCR sequencing covered roughly 13 persistent and some 20 newly diagnosed Graves' disease patients, some 35 samples in total. On average, persistent Graves' disease patients in the clinical cohort had been on antithyroid drugs for approximately ten years.

Library generation was performed with multiplex PCR. The sequencing machine was an Illumina HiSeq 4000. To build TCR beta libraries, CDR3 regions were amplified by Arm-PCR using iRepertoire HTBI primers. Gel purification was performed on PCR products prior to sequencing. The paper's processing steps were these. A total of under 80 TRBV and some 15 TRBJ segments were identified across samples and were used for gene usage analysis of CDR3 amino acid clonotypes. Filtered high-quality paired reads were merged into contigs using COPE and FqMerger. Contigs were aligned with BLAST to IMGT TRBV, TRBD and TRBJ reference genes, and CDR3 was defined per IMGT. Clonotypes above 0.1% frequency were classified as highly expanded clones. Shannon entropy served as the measure of repertoire diversity, while the Gini coefficient captured V-J evenness. A clonotype found in more than one individual was treated as public. TCRdb passed the public sequencing reads through fastp at Q25 and MiXCR, retaining productive beta sequences. Each entry is one CDR3 protein sequence, shown with its most common DNA and genes. What appears here as the V and J calls and clone size reflects TCRdb's work, not the paper's. This sample has about 290,000 distinct CDR3 sequences in its table, and around 23% of those were observed once. The leading ten clones occupy 56% of the sample.

Broader findings and caveats from the paper: Lower TCR Shannon entropy and fewer highly expanded clones were observed in persistent Graves' disease patients than in newly diagnosed patients, which suggested clonal expansion. As a limitation, the authors acknowledged that the small sample size may reduce accuracy. Peripheral blood alone was examined, since thyroid tissue, which constituted the primary lesion, could not be accessed. Only the TCR beta chain was sequenced and analyzed. Persistent disease showed preferential use of TRBV28, TRBJ1-2 and TRBJ2-5, whereas newly diagnosed disease favored TRBV20-1 and TRBJ2-1. Patients with persistent disease shared more public clonotypes (roughly 2,900) than newly diagnosed patients did (966).

The germline V gene (reference sequence) specifies GTSNPN as CDR1 and SVGIG as CDR2. The trim is 8 bases for V and 7 bases for J, with a gap of 21 bases between the germline ends. The CDR3 runs 15 amino acids, cysteine and phenylalanine included. Only the CDR3 DNA is retained, 45 bases long and in frame from the first base. This clonotype appeared many times. Which antigen it targets is not known. No much larger clone exists at a distance of one base, and base qualities are not known. The time point label of this sample denotes: persistent/refractory GD, antithyroid drugs over 5 years with positive TRAb. For both TCR sequencing and RNA sequencing, RNA was extracted from PBMCs in TRIzol. The diagnosis of Graves' disease followed American Thyroid Association guidelines. Recruitment of patients was carried out at an endocrinology department in Xi'an, China. Each patient gave approximately 9 milliliters of peripheral blood, collected in an EDTA anticoagulant tube. Ficoll Paque Plus density gradient separation was used to isolate PBMCs, and no further T cell sorting was performed. An Agilent 2100 Bioanalyzer and agarose gel were used to assess RNA quality, and a NanoDrop 2000 was used to measure RNA concentration.

This TCR was sampled from a female donor with Graves disease. The sample consisted of peripheral blood mononuclear cells (PBMCs), taken when the disease was refractory, from a patient treated with antithyroid drugs. The sequence links TRBV30 to TRBJ1-6; possibly the D gene is TRBD1, per 5 matching bases. The CDR3 here reads CAASDGGWVNSPLHF. DNA sequence: TGTGCCGCCTCGGACGGGGGTTGGGTAAATTCACCCCTCCACTTT.